This T cell receptor (beta chain) was observed in a study of T-cell reconstitution after alpha-beta-depleted transplantation in children (dated by TCRdb to 2016 to 2018). Regarding the complete study: Using TCR repertoire profiling, the study quantitatively followed how T-cell immune reconstitution unfolded in children after TCRalphabeta/CD19-depleted allogeneic hematopoietic cell transplantation. The research as a whole found: The frequencies of hyperexpanded clones fell over the following months, and after one year, T-cell counts and TCRbeta diversity were mostly attributed to newly produced T cells. In some patients, the high TCRbeta diversity seen at day 60 was put down to recipient T cells and intrathymic progenitors that had survived conditioning. The apparently early recovery of alphabetaT-cell counts about two months after transplant reportedly depended on only several hundred rapidly expanded clones that came from non-depleted graft cells.

There are 15 amino acids in the CDR3, from cysteine to phenylalanine inclusive. The entry retains the CDR3 DNA only, 45 bases that are in frame from base 1. From the germline V gene, CDR1 is SGHVS and CDR2 is FNYEAQ. V drops 3 bases and J drops 4 bases, leaving 12 bases in between. Library construction relied on PCR. Sequencing was performed on an Illumina HiSeq 2500. TCR library preparation used molecular barcoding, with unique molecular identifiers applied to normalize quantification of the TCRbeta repertoire. TCRdb handled the public reads itself, with Q25 trimming in fastp and clone calling in MiXCR, and kept productive beta chains. Every entry covers one CDR3 protein and lists the most common genes and DNA from its rows. The sample records about 400,000 distinct CDR3 sequences, roughly 15% of which are singletons. Together, the top ten hold under 30% of the sample. This clonotype turned up a few times. Its specific antigen is unknown. The sample holds no much larger clone one base away, and base qualities are not on file.

The sample's treatment or condition label, decoded: allogeneic hematopoietic cell transplantation with graft depleted of TCRalphabeta T cells and CD19 B cells. The children who served as transplant recipients had been given grafts of TCRalphabeta/CD19-depleted allogeneic hematopoietic cells. The origin of this receptor is a boy under two years old who had a stem cell transplant for Wiskott-Aldrich syndrome, so the T cells may come from the graft donor. Here the chain combines TRBV7-6 and TRBJ2-2, with TRBD2 as a weak D call on 6 bases. The specimen comprised PBMCs, mostly from graft donor cells, sampled 360 days after TCRalphabeta/CD19-depleted stem cell transplant. CDR3 reads: CASSFVRGLTGELFF. The nucleotide sequence is given as TGTGCCAGCAGCTTTGTGCGGGGTCTCACCGGGGAGCTGTTTTTT. The variable domain in full, with residues beyond the CDR3 obtained from the reference TRBV7-6 and TRBJ2-2 genes, is GAGVSQSPRYKVTKRGQDVALRCDPISGHVSLYWYRQALGQGPEFLTYFNYEAQQDKSGLPNDRFSAERPEGSISTLTIQRTEQRDSAMYRCASSFVRGLTGELFFGEGSRLTVL.